This TCR beta chain came from a study of T cells in Graves' hyperthyroidism and ophthalmopathy. Trimming took off 4 bases at V and 6 bases at J, with 16 bases between the two ends. The CDR3 has 13 residues. The germline gives CDR1 SQVTM, CDR2 ANQGSEA. This clonotype was picked up many times. Amplification of TCR beta CDR3 regions was performed using RNA transcripts as template. The HTBI primer set was used in a first-round RT-PCR of the TCR CDR3. TCRdb passed the multiplex PCR reads through MiXCR, listing each CDR3 protein once. The table shows under 250,000 distinct CDR3 sequences, with approximately 23% occurring only once.

Sequencing was carried out using blood. The J gene is TRBJ2-7, the V gene TRBV29-1, with TRBD2 as a possible D gene (6 bases). This clonotype was sampled from a woman aged 40 to 55 with Graves' ophthalmopathy. This CDR3 is CSVGQRGNSEQYF. The CDR3 region has the DNA TGCAGCGTTGGACAACGGGGGAACTCCGAGCAGTACTTC.